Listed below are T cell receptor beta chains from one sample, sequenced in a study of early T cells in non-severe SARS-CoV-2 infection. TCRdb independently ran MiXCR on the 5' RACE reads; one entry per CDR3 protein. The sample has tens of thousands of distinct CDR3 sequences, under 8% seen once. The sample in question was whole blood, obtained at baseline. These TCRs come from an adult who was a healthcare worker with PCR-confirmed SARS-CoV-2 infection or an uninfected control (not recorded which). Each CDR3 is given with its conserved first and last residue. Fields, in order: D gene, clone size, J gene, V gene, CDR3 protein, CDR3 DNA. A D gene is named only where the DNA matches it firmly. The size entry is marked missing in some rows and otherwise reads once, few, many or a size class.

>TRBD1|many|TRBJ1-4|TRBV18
CASSPIIPGQGHEKLFF
TGTGCCAGCTCACCAATCATACCGGGACAGGGGCATGAAAAACTGTTTTTT
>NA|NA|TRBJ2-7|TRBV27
CASSPNFDPTGEQYF
TGTGCCAGCAGCCCCAATTTCGATCCTACGGGGGAGCAGTACTTC
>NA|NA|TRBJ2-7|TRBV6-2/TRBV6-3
CASRPTGSKRYEQYF
TGTGCCAGCAGGCCAACAGGCTCTAAAAGATACGAGCAGTACTTC
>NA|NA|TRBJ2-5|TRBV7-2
CASSLGRGETQYF
TGTGCCAGCAGCTTGGGACGGGGAGAGACCCAGTACTTC
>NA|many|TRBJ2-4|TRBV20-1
CSALTKDIGGNIQYF
TGCAGTGCCCTAACAAAAGACATAGGAGGAAACATTCAGTACTTC
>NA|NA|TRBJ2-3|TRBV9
CASSVGVQKTDTQYF
TGTGCCAGCAGCGTAGGGGTACAGAAAACAGATACGCAGTATTTT
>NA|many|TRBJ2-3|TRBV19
CASSDRLRQYF
TGTGCCAGTAGTGACCGATTAAGGCAGTATTTT
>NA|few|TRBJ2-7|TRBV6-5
CASSYRGGSYEQYF
TGTGCCAGCAGTTATCGTGGCGGCTCCTACGAGCAGTACTTC
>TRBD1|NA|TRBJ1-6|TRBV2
CASRILGTGEVF
TGTGCCAGCCGCATCCTTGGGACAGGGGAAGTCTTT
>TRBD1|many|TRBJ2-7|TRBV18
CASSPNFGQAEQYF
TGTGCCAGCTCACCAAACTTCGGACAGGCCGAGCAGTACTTC
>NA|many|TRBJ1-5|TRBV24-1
CATSDSFGGSNQPQHF
TGTGCCACCAGTGATTCCTTCGGGGGAAGCAATCAGCCCCAGCATTTT
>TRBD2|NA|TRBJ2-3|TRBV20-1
CSARGLRTREADTQYF
TGCAGTGCTAGAGGTTTGAGGACTAGGGAGGCAGATACGCAGTATTTT
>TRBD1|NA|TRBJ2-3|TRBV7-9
CASQGADTQYF
TGTGCCAGCCAGGGGGCAGATACGCAGTATTTT
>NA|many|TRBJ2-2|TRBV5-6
CASSHGARVTGELFF
TGTGCCAGCAGCCACGGGGCCCGCGTCACCGGGGAGCTGTTTTTT
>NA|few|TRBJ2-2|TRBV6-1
CASSEAFGRPYTGELFF
TGTGCCAGCAGTGAAGCATTTGGCAGACCATACACCGGGGAGCTGTTTTTT
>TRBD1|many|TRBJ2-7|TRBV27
CASTYWDRGCEQYF
TGTGCCAGCACCTACTGGGACAGGGGGTGTGAGCAGTACTTC
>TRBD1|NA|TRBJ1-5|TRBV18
CASSPQLTGNNQPQHF
TGTGCCAGCTCACCACAACTGACAGGGAACAATCAGCCCCAGCATTTT
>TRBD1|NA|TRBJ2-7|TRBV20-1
CSARQGAYEQYF
TGCAGTGCTAGACAGGGGGCCTACGAGCAGTACTTC